The next 19 T cell receptor beta chains were all read from a single sample in a study of vaccination effects on CD4 cells after COVID-19. A 10-day culture period preceded the isolation of CD4+ T cells. Profiled with immunoSEQ multiplex PCR; TCRdb holds only in-frame clones, not every one. The table records under 50,000 clones, 75% to 80% of them present only once. These receptors lack a known antigen. The sequencing used CD4+ T cells from PBMCs cultured without peptide, collected before COVID-19 vaccination. These receptors were obtained from a human donor who had a prior SARS-CoV-2 infection.

The rearrangement links TRBV2 to TRBJ2-1, with TRBD1 matching over 9 bases. Per germline, CDR1 SNHLY and CDR2 FYNNEI. Trimming removed 6 bases from V and 7 bases from J; junction bases left unmatched: 4. This CDR3 is 13 amino acids long. CDR3 residues: CASRADRGNEQFF. The CDR3 DNA reads TGTGCCAGCAGAGCCGACAGGGGGAATGAGCAGTTCTTC.

V and J are TRBV2 and TRBJ1-6, with TRBD1 matching 9 bases. Trimming removed 6 bases from V and 8 bases from J; junction bases left unmatched: 5. Germline CDR1 SNHLY, CDR2 FYNNEI. This CDR3 comprises 14 residues. The CDR3 sequence is CASRRTGEDSPLHF. As DNA, the CDR3 is TGTGCCAGCAGAAGGACAGGGGAGGATTCACCCCTCCACTTT.

This clone was seen only once. This chain uses TRBV28 with TRBJ1-4, with 10 nucleotides matching TRBD1. In germline, CDR1 is MDHEN, CDR2 SYDVKM. V was clipped by 6 bases and J by 5 bases; unmatched bases: 6. The CDR3 loop spans 15 amino acids. CDR3 coding DNA: TGTGCCAGCAGCTCACCGGGACAGGGGAATGAAAAACTGTTTTTT. Its translation is CASSSPGQGNEKLFF.

The rearrangement links TRBV7-9 to TRBJ2-7, with TRBD2 matching over 9 bases. Germline lookup yields CDR1 SEHNR and CDR2 FQNEAQ (reference sequence). J lost 1 base, V lost 5 bases, and 6 bases had no gene match. CDR3 length equals 15 residues. The CDR3 loop is CASSQPSGGSYEQYF. The CDR3, as DNA: TGTGCCAGCAGCCAGCCCAGCGGGGGGTCCTACGAGCAGTACTTC.

The chain couples TRBV7-2 to TRBJ2-3; 7 nucleotides agree with TRBD2. Losses at the gene ends were 7 bases for V and 14 bases for J; bases not matched to a gene: 18. This CDR3 spans 14 amino acids. Germline CDR1 is SGHTA and CDR2 is FQGNSA. The CDR3 loop is CASNLIELAPRPYF. The CDR3 DNA is TGTGCCAGCAATCTTATCGAACTAGCGCCTCGCCCGTATTTT.

V usage is TRBV5-1 and J usage is TRBJ2-5; 11 bases fit TRBD1. Germline-derived CDR1 and CDR2 are SGHRS and YFSETQ. V was clipped by 0 bases and J by 2 bases; unmatched bases: 3. This CDR3 is 16 amino acids long. This CDR3 reads CASSLAGTGGQETQYF. The CDR3 DNA reads TGCGCCAGCAGCTTGGCCGGGACAGGGGGGCAAGAGACCCAGTACTTC.

The chain links TRBV5-8 to TRBJ1-2, with unresolved D. The CDR3 sequence is 13 residues long. V dropped 2 bases and J dropped 4 bases, with 9 bases sitting between them. Germline V lookup: CDR1 SGHTS, CDR2 YDEGEE. Written as DNA, the CDR3 is TGTGCCAGCAGCTTAGGGCAGTTCTATGGCTACACCTTC. It specifies CASSLGQFYGYTF. The variable domain in full, with the rest retrieved from reference TRBV5-8 and TRBJ1-2, is EAGVTQSPTHLIKTRGQQATLRCSPISGHTSVYWYQQALGLGLQFLLWYDEGEERNRGNFPPRFSGRQFPNYSSELNVNALELEDSALYLCASSLGQFYGYTFGSGTRLTVV.

The V call is TRBV15, the J call TRBJ1-5; TRBD1 matches at 8 bases. This CDR3 has 17 amino acids. The V gene end was trimmed by 0 bases and the J gene end by 5 bases; junction bases not matched to a gene: 9. The germline gives CDR1 LNHNV, CDR2 YYDKDF (reference sequence). The CDR3 reads CATSRDQGTGDYQPQHF. The DNA for the CDR3 is TGTGCCACCAGCAGAGATCAAGGGACAGGAGACTATCAGCCCCAGCATTTT.

This clone appeared a few times. The V gene is TRBV7-3, the J gene TRBJ2-2, with 7 bases identical to TRBD1. This CDR3 is 15 amino acids long. The J segment lost 7 bases and the V segment lost 4 bases, leaving 9 bases of the junction unmatched. Germline CDR1 reads SGHTA; CDR2 reads FQGTGA. The CDR3 is CASSSAGTEGGELFF. The CDR3 bases are TGTGCCAGCAGCTCAGCCGGGACAGAAGGCGGGGAGCTGTTTTTT.

This clone appeared once. The chain is built from TRBV4-2 and TRBJ1-5; no reliable D call. The CDR3 has 14 amino acids. Trimming removed 1 base from V and 5 bases from J, with 9 bases in between. CDR1 is LGHNA, CDR2 YNFKEQ, per germline. CDR3 in amino acids: CASSQGGQDQPQHF. The CDR3 nucleotides are TGTGCCAGCAGCCAAGGAGGTCAAGATCAGCCCCAGCATTTT.

The table lists this clone with a few counts. V usage is TRBV27 and J usage is TRBJ1-6, with TRBD1 identical over 10 bases. This CDR3 contains 14 residues. V dropped 3 bases and J dropped 9; count of bases not matched to a gene: 2. The germline V gene has CDR1 MNHEY and CDR2 SMNVEV (reference sequence). CDR3 amino acids: CASSFRTGGSPLHF. The CDR3 nucleotides read TGTGCCAGCAGTTTCAGGACAGGGGGTTCACCCCTCCACTTT.

The V call is TRBV19, the J call TRBJ2-5, with 11 nucleotides matching TRBD2. V dropped 6 bases and J dropped 5; count of bases not matched to a gene: 2. Germline values: CDR1 LNHDA, CDR2 SQIVND (reference sequence). The CDR3 contains 13 residues. Written as DNA, the CDR3 is TGTGCCAGTAGACTAGCGGGGGCGGAGACCCAGTACTTC. It encodes CASRLAGAETQYF.

The V call is TRBV3-1 (or the pseudogene TRBV3-2), the J call TRBJ1-4; TRBD1 aligns across 11 bases. The CDR3 loop spans 18 amino acids. Germline values: CDR1 LGHDT, CDR2 YNNKEL (reference sequence). V dropped 6 bases and J dropped 8; count of bases not matched to a gene: 17. The CDR3 coding sequence is TGTGCCAGCAGACGAAACTCGGGACAGGGGGTAGTGGGGGAAAAACTGTTTTTT. This codes for CASRRNSGQGVVGEKLFF.

This chain connects TRBV12-5 to TRBJ1-5; 8 nucleotides agree with TRBD1. The CDR3 sequence is 20 residues long. The V gene's germline CDR1 is LGHNT and CDR2 FRNRAP. Unmatched junction bases numbered 15, after V lost 2 bases and J lost 0 bases. This CDR3 reads CASGLIIGQGISYSNQPQHF. The DNA for the CDR3 is TGTGCTAGTGGTTTGATCATCGGACAGGGCATTTCGTATAGCAATCAGCCCCAGCATTTT.

J is TRBJ2-6 and V is TRBV7-8, with 10 bases that match TRBD2. Germline V gives CDR1 SGHVS, CDR2 FQNEAQ. The CDR3 runs 21 residues. Trimming at V came to 1 base and at J to 0 bases, leaving 12 bases not matched to a gene. This chain's CDR3 is CASSLGRLAGAKLSGANVLTF. In nucleotides, the CDR3 is TGTGCCAGCAGCTTAGGGAGGCTAGCGGGAGCAAAGCTCTCTGGGGCCAACGTCCTGACTTTC.

The chain couples TRBV12-3 or TRBV12-4 to TRBJ2-7; no firm D call. V was pared by 8 bases and J by 3 bases, with 8 bases between. The CDR3 covers 11 residues. CDR3 DNA: TGTGCCAGCGGGGATTACTACGAGCAGTACTTC. Its protein is CASGDYYEQYF.

This clone is medium-sized in the sample. V usage is TRBV3-1 (or the pseudogene TRBV3-2) and J usage is TRBJ1-2; D remains unclear. V was trimmed by 1 base and J by 7 bases, leaving 16 bases between them. The CDR3 contains 15 residues. CDR1 is LGHDT, CDR2 YNNKEL, per germline (reference sequence). CDR3 coding DNA: TGTGCCAGCAGCCAAGTAGGGTGGTGGGGAATTGGCTACACCTTC. This encodes CASSQVGWWGIGYTF.

V usage is TRBV19 and J usage is TRBJ1-6, with D uncertain. Trimming left V 1 base short and J 4 bases short, with 5 bases between. Per germline, CDR1 LNHDA and CDR2 SQIVND (reference sequence). The CDR3 runs 14 residues. The CDR3: CASSIGVYNSPLHF. The CDR3 DNA reads TGTGCCAGTAGTATAGGAGTTTATAATTCACCCCTCCACTTT.

This chain connects TRBV24-1 to TRBJ2-1, with 12 bases lining up with TRBD2. Trimming at V came to 2 bases and at J to 1 base, leaving 5 bases not matched to a gene. The CDR3 is 18 amino acids. The germline CDR1 and CDR2 sequences are KGHDR and SFDVKD. CDR3 DNA sequence: TGTGCCACCAGTGATTGGACTAGCGGGATACGGTCCTACAATGAGCAGTTCTTC. Translation: CATSDWTSGIRSYNEQFF.